This section outlines one T cell receptor beta chain sequence together with its context. Combining a sample-barcoded 5' primer with a J-beta primer mix, a second PCR ran for roughly 7 to 11 cycles. TCRdb processed the 5' RACE reads anew with MiXCR; each CDR3 protein has one entry. Of roughly 790,000 distinct CDR3 sequences in the sample, roughly two fifths were seen once. This record comes from a study of blood T cells in healthy people across ages. Trimming at V came to 5 bases and at J to 7 bases, leaving 5 bases not matched to a gene. Germline CDR1 is SGHTA and CDR2 is FQGNSA. The CDR3 sequence is 14 residues long. Every sample yielded at least 6 million isolated PBMCs.

The TCR originated in a woman between 55 and 75 years old in good health. J is TRBJ2-3 and V is TRBV7-2, with 11 bases fitting TRBD1. Sequencing used blood. The CDR3 DNA reads TGTGCCAGCAGCCGGGACAGGGGGTCGAATACGCAGTATTTT. This gives the protein CASSRDRGSNTQYF.